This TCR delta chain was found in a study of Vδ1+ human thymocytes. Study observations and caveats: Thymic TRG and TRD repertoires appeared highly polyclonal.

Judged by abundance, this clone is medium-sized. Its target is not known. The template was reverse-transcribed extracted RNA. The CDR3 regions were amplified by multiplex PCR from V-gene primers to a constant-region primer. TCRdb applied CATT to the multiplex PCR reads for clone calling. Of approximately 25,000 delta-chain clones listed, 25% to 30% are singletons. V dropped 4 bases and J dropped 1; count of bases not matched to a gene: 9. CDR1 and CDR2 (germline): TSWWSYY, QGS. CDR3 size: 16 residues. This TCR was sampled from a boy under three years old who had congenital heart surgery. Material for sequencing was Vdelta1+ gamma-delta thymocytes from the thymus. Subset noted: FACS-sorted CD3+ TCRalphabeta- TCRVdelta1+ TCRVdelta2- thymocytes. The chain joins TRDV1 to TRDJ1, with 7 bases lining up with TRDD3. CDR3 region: CALGVMFRGITDKLIF. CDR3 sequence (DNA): TGTGCTCTTGGGGTTATGTTTAGGGGGATCACCGATAAACTCATCTTT.